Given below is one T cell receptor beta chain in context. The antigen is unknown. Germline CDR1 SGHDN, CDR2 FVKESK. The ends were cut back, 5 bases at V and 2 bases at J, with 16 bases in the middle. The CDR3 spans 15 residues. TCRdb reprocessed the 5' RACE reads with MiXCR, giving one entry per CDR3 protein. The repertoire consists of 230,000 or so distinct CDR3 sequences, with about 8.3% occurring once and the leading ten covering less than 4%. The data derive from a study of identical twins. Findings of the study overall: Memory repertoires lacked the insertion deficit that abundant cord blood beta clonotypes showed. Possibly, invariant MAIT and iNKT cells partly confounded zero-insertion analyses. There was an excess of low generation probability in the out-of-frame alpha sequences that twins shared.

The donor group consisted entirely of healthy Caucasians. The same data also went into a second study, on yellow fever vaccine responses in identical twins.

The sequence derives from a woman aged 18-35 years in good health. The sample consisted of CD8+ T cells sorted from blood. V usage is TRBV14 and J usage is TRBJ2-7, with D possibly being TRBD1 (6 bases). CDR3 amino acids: CASSFGQGITYEQYF. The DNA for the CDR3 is TGTGCCAGCAGCTTTGGTCAGGGGATAACCTACGAGCAGTACTTC.